The 15 T cell receptor beta chains below come from one sample, sequenced in a study of cytomegalovirus exposure and HLA in healthy donors. PCR used 60 Vbeta primers and 13 Jbeta primers. Clones were read by immunoSEQ multiplex PCR, and TCRdb kept only the in-frame ones, dropping some. The table shows some 98,000 clones, with around a tenth occurring only once. Sequenced: PBMCs. These receptors were obtained from a man over 45 in good health and CMV-seropositive.

The gene calls are TRBV7-2 and TRBJ1-4, with TRBD1 as a possible D gene (5 bases). The CDR3 has 14 residues. Germline V lookup: CDR1 SGHTA, CDR2 FQGNSA. V lost 5 bases and J lost 3, with 10 bases in between. CDR3 nucleotide sequence: TGTGCCAGCAGCCGGAAAGGGGCTAATGAAAAACTGTTTTTT. Translated: CASSRKGANEKLFF.

This clone has only a few counts. CDR3 DNA: TGTGCCATCACCTCGGGACAGGGTTACGAGCAGTACTTC. This translates into CAITSGQGYEQYF. The chain carries TRBV10-3 and TRBJ2-7, with 9 bases identical to TRBD1. CDR1 and CDR2 from the germline V gene are ENHRY and SYGVKD. The CDR3 sequence is 13 residues long. V gave up 7 bases and J gave up 4 bases; unmatched junction bases: 5.

This clone was observed a few times. The J gene is TRBJ2-1, the V gene TRBV4-1; 14 bases are shared with TRBD2. Per the germline V gene, CDR1 is MGHRA and CDR2 is YSYEKL. CDR3 length: 15 amino acids. V dropped 3 bases and J dropped 6; count of bases not matched to a gene: 1. DNA for the CDR3: TGCGCCAGCAGCCAGGGGACTAGCGGGGGCAATGAGCAGTTCTTC. This translates into CASSQGTSGGNEQFF.

As to this clone: An end of the junction does not agree with germline; a read error may underlie this. The gene calls are TRBV7-7 and TRBJ2-1, with 8 bases that match TRBD2. The CDR3 covers 13 residues. Germline assignment: CDR1 SSHAT and CDR2 FNYEAQ (reference sequence). The CDR3 bases are TGTGCTAGCAGTGCGGGAGGTCCCAATGAGCAGTTCTTC. Residues: CASSAGGPNEQFF.

The chain links TRBV27 to TRBJ1-4, with 10 bases matching TRBD1. The germline V gene has CDR1 MNHEY and CDR2 SMNVEV (reference sequence). CDR3 length: 14 amino acids. V gave up 6 bases and J gave up 10 bases; unmatched junction bases: 8. CDR3 DNA: TGTGCCAGCAGCTACGGGACAGGGGAGAGAAAACTGTTTTTT. It codes for CASSYGTGERKLFF.

V gene TRBV29-1 combines with J gene TRBJ2-7; D is perhaps TRBD1 (5 bases). Trimming pared 3 bases from V and 5 bases from J, leaving 14 bases between. This CDR3 is 13 amino acids long. CDR1 and CDR2 (germline): SQVTM, ANQGSEA. CDR3 sequence: CSVDVAGFHEQYF. DNA for the CDR3: TGCAGCGTTGACGTGGCAGGGTTTCACGAGCAGTACTTC.

The table lists this clone with a few counts. V is TRBV11-2 and J is TRBJ2-5; no definite D call. V lost 5 bases to trimming and J lost 0 bases, with 4 bases between them. Looked up from germline, CDR1 is SGHAT and CDR2 is FQNNGV. The CDR3 is 12 residues long. The CDR3 loop reads CASSRYQETQYF. The CDR3 coding sequence is TGTGCCAGCAGCCGGTACCAAGAGACCCAGTACTTC.

The table lists this clone with a few counts. The CDR3 bases are TGTGCCAGCAGTCGCGACAGGGTAAACTACGAGCAGTACTTC. Protein product: CASSRDRVNYEQYF. The rearrangement joins TRBV5-6 to TRBJ2-7, with 7 bases aligning to TRBD1. Germline CDR1 SGHDT, CDR2 YYEEEE. J gave up 3 bases and V 5 bases, and 8 bases lay outside the gene matches. CDR3 size: 14 residues.

This clone was detected only a few times. The chain recombines TRBV5-1 with TRBJ2-7; a weak D match, TRBD2 (5 bases). Trimming took off 5 bases at V and 3 bases at J, with 15 bases between the two ends. Germline loops: CDR1 SGHRS, CDR2 YFSETQ. The CDR3 consists of 14 residues. The CDR3 DNA sequence: TGCGCCAGCAGAGACCGGACTGGAGACTACGAGCAGTACTTC. It yields the protein CASRDRTGDYEQYF. The full variable domain, completed using reference TRBV5-1 and TRBJ2-7, is KAGVTQTPRYLIKTRGQQVTLSCSPISGHRSVSWYQQTPGQGLQFLFEYFSETQRNKGNFPGRFSGRQFSNSRSEMNVSTLELGDSALYLCASRDRTGDYEQYFGPGTRLTVT.

This clone has a handful of counts. The chain links TRBV2 to TRBJ1-6; no firm D call. V was trimmed by 0 bases and J by 13 bases, leaving 10 bases between them. The germline V gene has CDR1 SNHLY and CDR2 FYNNEI. This CDR3 has 13 amino acids. In nucleotides, the CDR3 is TGTGCCAGCAGTGAAGCGCTTCGGGAGCCCCTCCACTTT. It yields the protein CASSEALREPLHF.

The V call is TRBV27, the J call TRBJ2-1; 8 positions match TRBD2. CDR1 MNHEY and CDR2 SMNVEV come from the germline V gene (reference sequence). The junction had 10 bases not matched to a gene; V was cut back by 2 bases and J by 4 bases. This CDR3 spans 17 amino acids. The chain's CDR3 is CASSLPPGRAGYNEQFF. In DNA form, the CDR3 reads TGTGCCAGCAGTTTACCGCCCGGGAGGGCCGGGTACAATGAGCAGTTCTTC.

The V call is TRBV28, the J call TRBJ2-7; TRBD1 agrees at 7 bases. This CDR3 region has 14 residues. The J segment lost 5 bases and the V segment lost 6 bases, leaving 10 bases of the junction unmatched. CDR1 is MDHEN and CDR2 is SYDVKM in the germline V gene. Written as DNA, the CDR3 is TGTGCCAGCAGCTCGCTGACAGGGATTAACGAGCAGTACTTC. Protein product: CASSSLTGINEQYF.

The V call is TRBV18, the J call TRBJ2-2, with D maybe TRBD1 (5 bases). CDR3 size: 14 residues. CDR1 and CDR2 from the germline V gene are KGHSH and LQKENI. Deletions cut 3 bases from V and 5 bases from J, with 10 bases between. The CDR3 DNA reads TGTGCCAGCTCACCGACGTCAGGGACCGGGGAGCTGTTTTTT. Its protein is CASSPTSGTGELFF.

Turning to this clone: Other DNA sequences in this sample translate to the same CDR3. The chain recombines TRBV2 with TRBJ2-7; TRBD1 matches at 8 bases. After removal of 6 bases from V and 2 bases from J, the junction contained 0 bases not matched to a gene. This CDR3 comprises 12 residues. The germline gives CDR1 SNHLY, CDR2 FYNNEI. CDR3 sequence (DNA): TGTGCCAGCAGGACAGGGGCCTACGAGCAGTACTTC. It is translated as CASRTGAYEQYF. Using reference TRBV2 and TRBJ2-7 for the parts outside the CDR3, the full variable domain is EPEVTQTPSHQVTQMGQEVILRCVPISNHLYFYWYRQILGQKVEFLVSFYNNEISEKSEIFDDQFSVERPDGSNFTLKIRSTKLEDSAMYFCASRTGAYEQYFGPGTRLTVT.

CDR3 region: CASSLAQNTGELFF. CDR3 nucleotide sequence: TGTGCCAGCAGCTTAGCACAGAACACCGGGGAGCTGTTTTTT. This chain uses TRBV7-9 with TRBJ2-2; D not resolved. The CDR3 has 14 amino acids. The germline V and J ends were trimmed by 0 bases and 1 base, with 3 bases remaining between them. CDR1 is SEHNR and CDR2 is FQNEAQ in the germline V gene (reference sequence).